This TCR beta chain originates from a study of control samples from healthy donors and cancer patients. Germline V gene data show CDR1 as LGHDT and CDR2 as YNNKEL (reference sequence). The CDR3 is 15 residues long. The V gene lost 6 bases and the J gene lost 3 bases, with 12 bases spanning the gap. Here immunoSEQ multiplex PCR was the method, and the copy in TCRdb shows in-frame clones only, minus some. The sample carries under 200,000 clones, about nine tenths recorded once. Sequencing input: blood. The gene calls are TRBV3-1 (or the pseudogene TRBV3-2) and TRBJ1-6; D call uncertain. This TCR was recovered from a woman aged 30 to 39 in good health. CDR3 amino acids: CASRSRWIYNSPLHF. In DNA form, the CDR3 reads TGTGCCAGCAGGTCCCGATGGATCTATAATTCACCCCTCCACTTT.